The following is a TCR beta chain sequence with its context. Sample-barcoded 5' priming and a J-beta primer mix drove a second PCR of about 6 to 12 cycles. TCRdb fed the 5' RACE reads into MiXCR, producing one record per CDR3 protein. The profile shows about 580,000 distinct CDR3 sequences, 40% to 50% of them singletons. Germline CDR1 reads DFQATT; CDR2 reads SNEGSKA (reference sequence). Trimming removed 5 bases at V and 6 bases at J, with 26 bases between. The CDR3 is 17 amino acids. This sample is drawn from a study of blood T cells in healthy people across ages. The V gene is TRBV20-1, the J gene TRBJ2-1; tentatively, D is TRBD2 (6 bases). Specimen: blood. The source of this sequence is a man of 80 years or more in good health. The CDR3 loop is CSAQPQGGTLNSNEQFF. CDR3 sequence (DNA): TGCAGTGCTCAGCCACAAGGCGGGACTCTCAATTCCAATGAGCAGTTCTTC.